A single sample is the source of the 10 T cell receptor beta chains below, sequenced in a study of cytomegalovirus exposure and HLA in healthy donors. The repertoire was sequenced with immunoSEQ multiplex PCR; TCRdb's copy has only in-frame clones and lacks some. The table shows 56,000 or so clones, with 93% occurring only once. Sequencing input: PBMCs. The origin of the receptors is a woman aged 18-29 years in good health and CMV-seropositive.

This sequence joins TRBV6-1 and TRBJ1-5; D might be TRBD1 (5 bases). Germline-derived CDR1 and CDR2 are MNHNS and SASEGT. CDR3 length equals 17 residues. V shed 0 bases and J shed 0 bases, with 12 bases lying between them. The CDR3 region has the DNA TGTGCCAGCAGTGAAGCCGCGGGAGGGGTTAGCAATCAGCCCCAGCATTTT. It specifies CASSEAAGGVSNQPQHF.

The rearrangement joins TRBV4-3 to TRBJ2-2; possible D gene TRBD2, 6 bases. Germline loops: CDR1 LGHNA, CDR2 YSLEER. V was clipped by 0 bases and J by 5 bases, with 16 bases between them. There are 17 residues in the CDR3. The CDR3 DNA reads as TGCGCCAGCAGCCAAGATCCGGGGTTGGAGGGTACCGGGGAGCTGTTTTTT. Translated: CASSQDPGLEGTGELFF.

The chain combines TRBV18 with TRBJ1-2; 10 bases are a match to TRBD1. Germline V gene data show CDR1 as KGHSH and CDR2 as LQKENI. The V segment lost 3 bases and the J segment 4 bases; nucleotides outside the gene matches: 5. The CDR3 has 15 amino acids. CDR3 region: CASSPYGQGVYGYTF. DNA of the CDR3: TGTGCCAGCTCACCCTACGGACAGGGGGTCTATGGCTACACCTTC.

This clone occurred once. V and J are TRBV5-1 and TRBJ2-3; D is unresolved. CDR1 is SGHRS and CDR2 is YFSETQ in the germline V gene. The CDR3 totals 14 residues. Trimming took 0 bases from V and 6 from J, leaving 11 bases between them. The CDR3 protein is CASSLAGAKDTQYF. The CDR3 nucleotides read TGCGCCAGCAGCTTGGCCGGAGCCAAGGATACGCAGTATTTT.

The chain combines TRBV19 with TRBJ2-1; D unresolved. CDR1 and CDR2 from the germline V gene are LNHDA and SQIVND (reference sequence). V lost 3 bases, J lost 9 bases, and 18 bases lay in between. This CDR3 contains 15 residues. The CDR3 sequence is CASSISSRLIGEQFF. In nucleotides, the CDR3 is TGTGCCAGTAGTATTTCCTCGCGGTTAATCGGTGAGCAGTTCTTC.

The gene calls are TRBV6-1 and TRBJ2-7, with D perhaps matching TRBD1 (6 bases). The length of the CDR3 is 15 residues. V lost 1 base and J 0 bases, leaving 10 bases between the germline ends. Germline V gives CDR1 MNHNS, CDR2 SASEGT. The CDR3: CASSEVPDSSYEQYF. For the CDR3, the DNA is TGTGCCAGCAGTGAAGTACCGGACAGCTCCTACGAGCAGTACTTC.

The rearrangement uses TRBV10-1 and TRBJ2-1; the D gene is possibly TRBD2 (6 bases). V lost 4 bases to trimming and J lost 3 bases, with 13 bases between them. The CDR3 is 15 residues long. The V gene's germline CDR1 is WNHNN and CDR2 SYGVQD (reference sequence). CDR3 bases: TGCGCCAGCAGTGGCGGCGGTAGCGGCTACAATGAGCAGTTCTTC. Translation: CASSGGGSGYNEQFF.

The V call is TRBV5-1, the J call TRBJ2-3; D gene ambiguous. This CDR3 has 14 amino acids. V was clipped by 0 bases and J by 5 bases, with 10 bases between them. The germline CDR1 and CDR2 sequences are SGHRS and YFSETQ. Here the CDR3 reads CASSLEHPRDTQYF. CDR3 sequence (DNA): TGCGCCAGCAGCTTGGAACATCCTAGAGATACGCAGTATTTT. The variable domain in full, completed from reference TRBV5-1 and TRBJ2-3, reads KAGVTQTPRYLIKTRGQQVTLSCSPISGHRSVSWYQQTPGQGLQFLFEYFSETQRNKGNFPGRFSGRQFSNSRSEMNVSTLELGDSALYLCASSLEHPRDTQYFGPGTRLTVL.

The CDR3 protein is CASSVGAKETQYF. CDR3 in DNA: TGTGCCAGCAGCGTAGGGGCGAAAGAGACCCAGTACTTC. This chain joins TRBV9 and TRBJ2-5; D is ambiguous. Looked up from germline, CDR1 is SGDLS and CDR2 is YYNGEE. This CDR3 is 13 amino acids long. The germline V and J ends were trimmed by 0 bases and 3 bases, with 6 bases remaining between them.

The gene calls are TRBV6-5 and TRBJ1-1; D is unresolved. This CDR3 contains 15 residues. Germline V gene sequence: CDR1 MNHEY, CDR2 SVGAGI. Between the trimmed V and J ends, which lost 2 bases and 1 base, there was a span of 11 bases. CDR3 in amino acids: CASSYTGVGNTEAFF. DNA of the CDR3: TGTGCCAGCAGTTACACCGGGGTAGGGAACACTGAAGCTTTCTTT.